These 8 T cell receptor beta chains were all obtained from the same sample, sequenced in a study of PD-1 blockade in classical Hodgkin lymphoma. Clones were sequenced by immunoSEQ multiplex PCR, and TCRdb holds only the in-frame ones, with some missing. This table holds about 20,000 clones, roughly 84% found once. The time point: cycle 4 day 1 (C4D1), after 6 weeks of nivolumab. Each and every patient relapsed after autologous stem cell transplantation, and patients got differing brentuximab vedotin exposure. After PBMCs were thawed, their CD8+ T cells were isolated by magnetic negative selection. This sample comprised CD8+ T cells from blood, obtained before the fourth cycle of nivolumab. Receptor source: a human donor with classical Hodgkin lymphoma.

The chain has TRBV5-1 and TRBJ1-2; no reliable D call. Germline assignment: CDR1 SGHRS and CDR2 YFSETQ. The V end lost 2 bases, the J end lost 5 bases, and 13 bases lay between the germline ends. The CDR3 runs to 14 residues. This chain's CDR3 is CASSLGRLEYGYTF. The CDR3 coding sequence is TGCGCCAGCAGCTTAGGGCGGCTTGAATATGGCTACACCTTC.

The CDR3 bases are TGTGCCAGCAGCAAAAGCGAGACAGGGGGCGACTCACCCCTCCACTTT. Its protein product is CASSKSETGGDSPLHF. This rearrangement joins TRBV21-1 to TRBJ1-6; whether TRBD1, the table's D call, matches the DNA was not checked. TRBV21-1 is a pseudogene locus. The CDR3 extends over 16 amino acids.

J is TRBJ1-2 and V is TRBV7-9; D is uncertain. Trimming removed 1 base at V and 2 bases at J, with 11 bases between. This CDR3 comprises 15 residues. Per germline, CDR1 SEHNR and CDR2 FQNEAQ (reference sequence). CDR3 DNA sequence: TGTGCCAGCAGCTTAGAGCTGGCAGAGAACTATGGCTACACCTTC. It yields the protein CASSLELAENYGYTF.

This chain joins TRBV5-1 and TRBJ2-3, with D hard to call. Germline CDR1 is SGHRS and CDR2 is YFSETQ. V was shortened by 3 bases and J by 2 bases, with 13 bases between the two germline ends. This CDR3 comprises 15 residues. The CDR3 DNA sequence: TGCGCCAGCAGCTCCATCGGACGGACCACAGATACGCAGTATTTT. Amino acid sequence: CASSSIGRTTDTQYF.

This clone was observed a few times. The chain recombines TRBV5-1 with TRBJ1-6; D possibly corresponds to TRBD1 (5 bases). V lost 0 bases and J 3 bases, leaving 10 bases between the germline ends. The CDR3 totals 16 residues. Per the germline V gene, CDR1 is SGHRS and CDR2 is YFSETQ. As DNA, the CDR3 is TGCGCCAGCAGCTTGGCTCAGGGTATCTATAATTCACCCCTCCACTTT. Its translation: CASSLAQGIYNSPLHF.

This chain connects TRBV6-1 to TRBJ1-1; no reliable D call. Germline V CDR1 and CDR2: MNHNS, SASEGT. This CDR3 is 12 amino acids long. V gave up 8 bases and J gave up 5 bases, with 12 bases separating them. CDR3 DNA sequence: TGTGCCAGCGTAAGATGGGGAACTGAAGCTTTCTTT. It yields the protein CASVRWGTEAFF.

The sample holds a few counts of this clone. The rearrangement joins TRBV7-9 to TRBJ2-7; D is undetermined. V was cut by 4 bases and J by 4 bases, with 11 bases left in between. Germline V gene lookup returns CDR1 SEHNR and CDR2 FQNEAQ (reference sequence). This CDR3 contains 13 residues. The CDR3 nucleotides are TGTGCCAGCAGCTCCCAAAGACGGTACGAGCAGTACTTC. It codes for CASSSQRRYEQYF.

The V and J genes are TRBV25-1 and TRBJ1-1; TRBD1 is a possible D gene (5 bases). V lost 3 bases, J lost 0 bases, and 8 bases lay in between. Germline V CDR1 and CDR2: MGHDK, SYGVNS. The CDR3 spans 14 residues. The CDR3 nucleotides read TGTGCCAGCAGTGATTGGGGGGTGAACACTGAAGCTTTCTTT. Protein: CASSDWGVNTEAFF.